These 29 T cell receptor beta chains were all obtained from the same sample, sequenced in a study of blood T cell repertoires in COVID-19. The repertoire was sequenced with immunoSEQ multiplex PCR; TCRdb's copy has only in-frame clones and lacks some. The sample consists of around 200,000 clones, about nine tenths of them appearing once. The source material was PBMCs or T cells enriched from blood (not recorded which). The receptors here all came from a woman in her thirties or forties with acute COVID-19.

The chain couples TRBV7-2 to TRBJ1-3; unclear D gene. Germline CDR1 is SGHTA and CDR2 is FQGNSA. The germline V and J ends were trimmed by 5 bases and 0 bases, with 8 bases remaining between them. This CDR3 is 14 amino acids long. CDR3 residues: CASSPTVSGNTIYF. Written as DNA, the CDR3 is TGTGCCAGCAGCCCCACAGTCTCTGGAAACACCATATATTTT.

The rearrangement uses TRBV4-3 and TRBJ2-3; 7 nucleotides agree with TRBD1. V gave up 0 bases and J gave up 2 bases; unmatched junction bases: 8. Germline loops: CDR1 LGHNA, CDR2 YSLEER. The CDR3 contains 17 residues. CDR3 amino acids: CASSQDYVDRYTDTQYF. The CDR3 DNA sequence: TGCGCCAGCAGCCAAGATTACGTGGACAGGTACACAGATACGCAGTATTTT.

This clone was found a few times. CDR3 loop: CASSLVEGGEAFF. For the CDR3, the DNA is TGTGCCAGCAGCTTAGTGGAGGGCGGCGAGGCTTTCTTT. The V and J genes are TRBV7-3 and TRBJ1-1; no clear D. Germline lookup yields CDR1 SGHTA and CDR2 FQGTGA. V dropped 2 bases and J dropped 11 bases, with 15 bases sitting between them. CDR3 length: 13 residues.

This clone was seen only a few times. The CDR3 sequence is CAWRARGASTEAFF. The CDR3 DNA is TGTGCCTGGAGGGCCAGGGGGGCGAGCACTGAAGCTTTCTTT. The chain has TRBV30 and TRBJ1-1, with TRBD1 matching over 7 bases. The CDR3 is 14 residues long. V gave up 3 bases and J gave up 4 bases; unmatched junction bases: 8. Germline CDR1 is GTSNPN and CDR2 is SVGIG (reference sequence).

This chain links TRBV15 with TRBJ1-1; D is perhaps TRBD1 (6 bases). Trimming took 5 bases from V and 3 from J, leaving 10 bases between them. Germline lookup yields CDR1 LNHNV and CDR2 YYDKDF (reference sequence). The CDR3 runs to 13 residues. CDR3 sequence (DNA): TGTGCCACCAGCGCCAAGGGGGACACTGAAGCTTTCTTT. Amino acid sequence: CATSAKGDTEAFF.

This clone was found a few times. This CDR3 is CASSVLQGPSPLHF. For the CDR3, the DNA is TGTGCCAGCAGTGTTCTACAGGGTCCCTCACCCCTCCACTTT. The chain is built from TRBV2 and TRBJ1-6, with a possible D match to TRBD1 (6 bases). Germline V CDR1 and CDR2: SNHLY, FYNNEI. Trimming took 4 bases from V and 10 from J, leaving 14 bases between them. The CDR3 has 14 residues.

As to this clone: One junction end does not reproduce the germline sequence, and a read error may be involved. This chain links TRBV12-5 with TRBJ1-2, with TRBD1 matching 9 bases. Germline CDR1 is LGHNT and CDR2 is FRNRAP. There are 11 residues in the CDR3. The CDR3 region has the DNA TGTGCTAGTGGTTTGGGATTGGACAGGGGTTTC. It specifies CASGLGLDRGF.

Here the CDR3 reads CASSGIGTGVISGNTIYF. The CDR3 region has the DNA TGTGCCAGCAGCGGGATCGGGACAGGCGTTATCTCTGGAAACACCATATATTTT. The chain recombines TRBV9 with TRBJ1-3, with 8 bases aligning to TRBD1. Germline loops: CDR1 SGDLS, CDR2 YYNGEE. The CDR3 is made up of 18 amino acids. V dropped 3 bases and J dropped 0; count of bases not matched to a gene: 11.

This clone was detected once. The CDR3 protein is CASSPSAGGPVDTQYF. The DNA of the CDR3 is TGTGCCAGCAGCCCATCAGCGGGGGGGCCAGTAGATACGCAGTATTTT. The V and J genes are TRBV11-3 and TRBJ2-3, with 10 bases identical to TRBD2. Germline CDR1 and CDR2: SGHNT and YENEEA. The length of the CDR3 is 16 residues. With 5 bases clipped from V and 5 bases from J, the junction kept 10 bases outside the gene matches. The full variable domain, its missing parts supplied by reference TRBV11-3 and TRBJ2-3, is EAGVVQSPRYKIIEKKQPVAFWCNPISGHNTLYWYLQNLGQGPELLIRYENEEAVDDSQLPKDRFSAERLKGVDSTLKIQPAELGDSAVYLCASSPSAGGPVDTQYFGPGTRLTVL.

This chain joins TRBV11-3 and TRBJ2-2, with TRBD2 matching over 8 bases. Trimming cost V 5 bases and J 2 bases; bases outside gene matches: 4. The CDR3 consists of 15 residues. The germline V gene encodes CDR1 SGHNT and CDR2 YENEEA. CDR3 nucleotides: TGTGCCAGCAGCCCCCGGGAGGGCAACACCGGGGAGCTGTTTTTT. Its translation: CASSPREGNTGELFF.

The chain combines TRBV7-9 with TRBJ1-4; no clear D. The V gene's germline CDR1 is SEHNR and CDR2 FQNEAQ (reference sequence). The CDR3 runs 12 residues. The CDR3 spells CAATVLGEKLFF. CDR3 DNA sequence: TGTGCAGCCACGGTGTTGGGCGAAAAACTGTTTTTT.

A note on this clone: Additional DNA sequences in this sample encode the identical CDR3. The chain's CDR3 is CASSEGVYGYTF. The CDR3 DNA follows: TGTGCCAGCAGCGAGGGGGTCTATGGCTACACCTTC. The V gene is TRBV2, the J gene TRBJ1-2; the D gene is possibly TRBD1 (6 bases). Trimming stripped 6 bases from V and 4 bases from J, with 9 bases between. The CDR3 is 12 amino acids. Germline CDR1 is SNHLY and CDR2 is FYNNEI.

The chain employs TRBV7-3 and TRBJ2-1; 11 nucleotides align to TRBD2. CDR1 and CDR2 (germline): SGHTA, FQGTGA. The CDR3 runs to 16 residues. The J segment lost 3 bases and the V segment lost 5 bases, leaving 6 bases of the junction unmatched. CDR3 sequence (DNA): TGTGCCAGCAGCGATATGACTAGCGGGGTCTACAATGAGCAGTTCTTC. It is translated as CASSDMTSGVYNEQFF.

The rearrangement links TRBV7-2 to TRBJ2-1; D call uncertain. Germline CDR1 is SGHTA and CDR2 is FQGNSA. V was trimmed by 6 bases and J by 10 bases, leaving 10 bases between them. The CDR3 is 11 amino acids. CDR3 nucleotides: TGTGCCAGCAGTCTAAATTGGGAGCAGTTCTTC. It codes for CASSLNWEQFF.

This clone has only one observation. The CDR3 protein is CASSIPGTMNTGELFF. The CDR3 DNA reads as TGTGCCAGCAGCATTCCCGGGACAATGAACACCGGGGAGCTGTTTTTT. V and J are TRBV7-6 and TRBJ2-2, with D maybe TRBD1 (6 bases). The CDR3 totals 16 residues. CDR1 and CDR2 (germline): SGHVS, FNYEAQ. V was clipped by 5 bases and J by 1 base, with 14 bases between them. Supplemented by reference TRBV7-6 and TRBJ2-2, the full variable domain reads GAGVSQSPRYKVTKRGQDVALRCDPISGHVSLYWYRQALGQGPEFLTYFNYEAQQDKSGLPNDRFSAERPEGSISTLTIQRTEQRDSAMYRCASSIPGTMNTGELFFGEGSRLTVL.

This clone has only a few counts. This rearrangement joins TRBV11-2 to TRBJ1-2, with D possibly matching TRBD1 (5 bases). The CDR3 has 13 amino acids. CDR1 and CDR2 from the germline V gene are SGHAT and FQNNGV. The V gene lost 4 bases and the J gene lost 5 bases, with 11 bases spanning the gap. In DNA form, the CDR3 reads TGTGCCAGCAGCTCTTTAGGGGTGTATGGCTACACCTTC. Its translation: CASSSLGVYGYTF.

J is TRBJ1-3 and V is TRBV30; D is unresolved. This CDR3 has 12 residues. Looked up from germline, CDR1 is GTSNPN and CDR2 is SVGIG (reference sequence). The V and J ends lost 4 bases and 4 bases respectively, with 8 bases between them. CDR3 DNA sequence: TGTGCCTGGAAACAGCCGGGAAACACCATATATTTT. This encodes CAWKQPGNTIYF.

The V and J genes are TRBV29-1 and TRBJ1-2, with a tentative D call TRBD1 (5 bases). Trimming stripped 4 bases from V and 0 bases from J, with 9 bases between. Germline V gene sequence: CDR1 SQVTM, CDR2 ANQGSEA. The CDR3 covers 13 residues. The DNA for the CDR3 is TGCAGCGTTGTACCAGGGCCTAACTATGGCTACACCTTC. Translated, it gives CSVVPGPNYGYTF.

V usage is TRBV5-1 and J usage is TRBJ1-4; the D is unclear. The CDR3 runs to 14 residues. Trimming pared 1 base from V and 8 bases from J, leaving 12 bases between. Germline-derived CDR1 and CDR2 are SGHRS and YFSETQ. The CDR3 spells CASSLRGISEKLFF. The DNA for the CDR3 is TGCGCCAGCAGCTTGCGAGGGATCAGCGAAAAACTGTTTTTT. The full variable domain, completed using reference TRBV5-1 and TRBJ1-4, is KAGVTQTPRYLIKTRGQQVTLSCSPISGHRSVSWYQQTPGQGLQFLFEYFSETQRNKGNFPGRFSGRQFSNSRSEMNVSTLELGDSALYLCASSLRGISEKLFFGSGTQLSVL.

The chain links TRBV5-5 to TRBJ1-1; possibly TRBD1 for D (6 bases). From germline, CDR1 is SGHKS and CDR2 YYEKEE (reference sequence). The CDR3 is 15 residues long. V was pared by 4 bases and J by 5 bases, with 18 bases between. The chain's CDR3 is CASSIFRGGRTEAFF. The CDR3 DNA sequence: TGTGCCAGCAGCATCTTCCGAGGGGGTCGGACTGAAGCTTTCTTT. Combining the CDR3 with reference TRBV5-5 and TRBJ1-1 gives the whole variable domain DAGVTQSPTHLIKTRGQQVTLRCSPISGHKSVSWYQQVLGQGPQFIFQYYEKEERGRGNFPDRFSARQFPNYSSELNVNALLLGDSALYLCASSIFRGGRTEAFFGQGTRLTVV.

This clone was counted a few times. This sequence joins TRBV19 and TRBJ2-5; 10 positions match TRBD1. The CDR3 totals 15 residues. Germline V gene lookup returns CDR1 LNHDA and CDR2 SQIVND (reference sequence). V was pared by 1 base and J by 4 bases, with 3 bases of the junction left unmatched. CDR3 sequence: CASSIATGGGETQYF. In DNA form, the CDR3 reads TGTGCCAGTAGTATAGCGACAGGGGGCGGAGAGACCCAGTACTTC.

CDR3 in amino acids: CASSPGRLGSYSPLHF. The CDR3 DNA is TGTGCCAGCAGTCCCGGGAGGCTGGGATCCTATTCACCCCTCCACTTT. The chain joins TRBV7-9 to TRBJ1-6, with D uncertain. Germline V gene lookup returns CDR1 SEHNR and CDR2 FQNEAQ (reference sequence). The CDR3 contains 16 residues. Trimming stripped 6 bases from V and 8 bases from J, with 20 bases between.

The chain's CDR3 is CASSQNVDRGRGEKLFF. The CDR3 region has the DNA TGTGCCAGCAGCCAAAACGTCGACAGGGGGCGCGGGGAAAAACTGTTTTTT. The chain uses TRBV3-1 (or the pseudogene TRBV3-2) and TRBJ1-4, with TRBD1 identical over 10 bases. V dropped 2 bases and J dropped 8; count of bases not matched to a gene: 11. The CDR3 covers 17 residues. The germline V gene encodes CDR1 LGHDT and CDR2 YNNKEL (reference sequence).

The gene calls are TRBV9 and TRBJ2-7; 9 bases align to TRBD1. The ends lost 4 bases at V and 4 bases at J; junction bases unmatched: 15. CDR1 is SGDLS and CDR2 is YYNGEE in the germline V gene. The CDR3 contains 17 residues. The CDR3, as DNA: TGTGCCAGCAGCCCGCCCATGGGGACAGGGTTCGGGTACGAGCAGTACTTC. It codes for CASSPPMGTGFGYEQYF.

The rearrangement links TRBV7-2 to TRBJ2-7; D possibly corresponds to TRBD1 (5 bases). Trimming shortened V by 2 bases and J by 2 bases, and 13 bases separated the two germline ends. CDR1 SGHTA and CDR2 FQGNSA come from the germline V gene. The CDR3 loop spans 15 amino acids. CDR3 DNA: TGTGCCAGCAGCTTACTATCCCAGGGCGCCTACGAGCAGTACGTC. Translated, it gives CASSLLSQGAYEQYV.

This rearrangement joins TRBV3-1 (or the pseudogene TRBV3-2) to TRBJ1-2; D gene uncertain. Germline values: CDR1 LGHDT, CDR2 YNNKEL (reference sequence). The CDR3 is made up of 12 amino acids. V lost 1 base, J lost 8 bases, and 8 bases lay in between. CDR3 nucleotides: TGTGCCAGCAGCCAAGGCCTGGAGGGCTACACCTTC. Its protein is CASSQGLEGYTF.

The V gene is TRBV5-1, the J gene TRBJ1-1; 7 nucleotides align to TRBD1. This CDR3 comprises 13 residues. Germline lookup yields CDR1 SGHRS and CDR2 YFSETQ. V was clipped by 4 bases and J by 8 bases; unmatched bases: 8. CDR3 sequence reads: CASSPRGQPEAFF. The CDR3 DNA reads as TGCGCCAGCAGCCCTCGGGGACAGCCCGAAGCTTTCTTT.

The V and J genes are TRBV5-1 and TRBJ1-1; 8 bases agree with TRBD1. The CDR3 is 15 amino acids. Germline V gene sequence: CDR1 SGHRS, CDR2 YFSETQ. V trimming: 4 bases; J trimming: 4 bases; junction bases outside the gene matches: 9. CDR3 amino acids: CASSQKTGVGTEAFF. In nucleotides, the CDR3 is TGCGCCAGCAGCCAAAAGACAGGGGTGGGCACTGAAGCTTTCTTT.

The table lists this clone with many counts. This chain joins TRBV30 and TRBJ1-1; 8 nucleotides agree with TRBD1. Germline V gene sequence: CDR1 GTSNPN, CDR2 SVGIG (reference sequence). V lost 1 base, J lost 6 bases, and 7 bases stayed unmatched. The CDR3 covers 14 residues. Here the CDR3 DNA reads TGTGCCTGGAGTGACCCGACAGGGGCCCCTGAAGCTTTCTTT. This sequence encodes CAWSDPTGAPEAFF.